Following are 20 T cell receptor beta chains from one sample sequenced in a study of cytomegalovirus exposure and HLA in healthy donors. With 60 Vbeta and 13 Jbeta primers, the PCR was carried out. Data came from immunoSEQ multiplex PCR; TCRdb stores just in-frame clones and leaves some out. The sample holds roughly 100,000 clones, 60% to 80% seen once. Input material: PBMCs. All receptors come from a man aged 60 to 75 in good health and CMV-seropositive.

The chain has TRBV6-5 and TRBJ2-5; tentatively, D is TRBD1 or TRBD2 (5 bases each). The DNA end is more similar to TRBJ2-7, so the J call may be wrong. Germline V gives CDR1 MNHEY, CDR2 SVGAGI. This CDR3 is 11 amino acids long. The CDR3 sequence: CASSGGYEQYF. CDR3 in DNA: TGTGCCAGCAGTGGGGGCTACGAGCAGTACTTC.

This chain joins TRBV27 and TRBJ2-3, with 9 bases that match TRBD2. There are 16 residues in the CDR3. Germline loops: CDR1 MNHEY, CDR2 SMNVEV (reference sequence). V lost 8 bases, J lost 1 base, and 10 bases stayed unmatched. This chain's CDR3 is CASGYSRTSGTDTQYF. The CDR3 coding sequence is TGTGCCAGCGGGTACTCTCGGACTAGCGGCACAGATACGCAGTATTTT.

CDR3 in DNA: TGTGCCAGCCCCCAATGGAGCGGAAACACCATATATTTT. Its translation: CASPQWSGNTIYF. The chain recombines TRBV19 with TRBJ1-3; D is ambiguous. V shed 9 bases and J shed 4 bases, with 13 bases lying between them. The germline V gene has CDR1 LNHDA and CDR2 SQIVND (reference sequence). The CDR3 has 13 residues.

V and J are TRBV5-1 and TRBJ2-5, with a tentative D call TRBD1 (6 bases). CDR1 and CDR2 from the germline V gene are SGHRS and YFSETQ. This CDR3 is 15 amino acids long. Trimming pared 0 bases from V and 4 bases from J, leaving 13 bases between. CDR3 sequence: CASSLGQADGETQYF. The CDR3, as DNA: TGCGCCAGCAGCTTGGGACAGGCCGATGGAGAGACCCAGTACTTC.

The chain carries TRBV7-3 and TRBJ1-5, with D maybe TRBD1 (5 bases). Germline values: CDR1 SGHTA, CDR2 FQGTGA. The CDR3 length is 15 residues. V was pared by 5 bases and J by 5 bases, with 16 bases between. The CDR3 reads CASSKHQDTHQPQHF. In DNA, the CDR3 is TGTGCCAGCAGCAAACACCAGGACACCCATCAGCCCCAGCATTTT.

This clone has a handful of counts. This chain joins TRBV11-3 and TRBJ2-1; 8 bases line up with TRBD1. Trimming removed 1 base from V and 8 bases from J; junction bases left unmatched: 7. The CDR3 sequence is 15 residues long. Germline V gives CDR1 SGHNT, CDR2 YENEEA. The CDR3 protein is CASSLGSGGTDEQFF. In nucleotides, the CDR3 is TGTGCCAGCAGCTTAGGGTCAGGGGGCACGGATGAGCAGTTCTTC. Together with reference TRBV11-3 and TRBJ2-1, the CDR3 gives the full variable domain: EAGVVQSPRYKIIEKKQPVAFWCNPISGHNTLYWYLQNLGQGPELLIRYENEEAVDDSQLPKDRFSAERLKGVDSTLKIQPAELGDSAVYLCASSLGSGGTDEQFFGPGTRLTVL.

This chain joins TRBV27 and TRBJ1-2; TRBD1 agrees at 8 bases. Germline CDR1 is MNHEY and CDR2 is SMNVEV (reference sequence). The trim removed 7 bases at V and 4 bases at J, leaving 5 bases unmatched. The CDR3 covers 13 residues. The CDR3 loop reads CASKLGTGYGYTF. In nucleotides, the CDR3 is TGTGCCAGCAAACTTGGGACAGGCTATGGCTACACCTTC.

The CDR3 loop is CACLTGAHQPQHF. In nucleotides, the CDR3 is TGTGCCTGTTTGACAGGGGCCCATCAGCCCCAGCATTTT. The V call is TRBV6-5, the J call TRBJ1-5, with 8 bases aligning to TRBD1. The CDR3 runs to 13 residues. V lost 11 bases and J lost 5; bases outside the gene matches: 8. Germline CDR1 and CDR2: MNHEY and SVGAGI.

This clone was counted many times. The chain uses TRBV7-2 and TRBJ1-1; D is ambiguous. Trimming pared 3 bases from V and 6 bases from J, leaving 14 bases between. CDR1 is SGHTA, CDR2 FQGNSA, per germline. CDR3 length: 14 amino acids. The CDR3 sequence: CASSFGSAGSEAFF. The CDR3 nucleotides are TGTGCCAGCAGCTTCGGCAGCGCGGGGTCTGAAGCTTTCTTT.

The CDR3 is CASRQGAGEETQYF. CDR3 sequence (DNA): TGTGCCAGCAGGCAAGGAGCGGGGGAAGAGACCCAGTACTTC. The rearrangement links TRBV7-6 to TRBJ2-5; TRBD2 matches at 8 bases. J lost 3 bases, V lost 6 bases, and 6 bases had no gene match. Germline-derived CDR1 and CDR2 are SGHVS and FNYEAQ. The CDR3 is 14 residues long.

The J gene is TRBJ2-5, the V gene TRBV4-1; 9 bases map to TRBD1. Losses at the gene ends were 0 bases for V and 5 bases for J; bases not matched to a gene: 4. Per the germline V gene, CDR1 is MGHRA and CDR2 is YSYEKL. The CDR3 runs to 15 residues. The CDR3 protein is CASSQDTTGGETQYF. The DNA for the CDR3 is TGCGCCAGCAGCCAAGATACGACAGGGGGGGAGACCCAGTACTTC.

V usage is TRBV10-3 and J usage is TRBJ1-1; D not certain. The CDR3 spans 12 residues. V was pared by 4 bases and J by 3 bases, with 6 bases between. Germline-derived CDR1 and CDR2 are ENHRY and SYGVKD. The CDR3 sequence: CAISGLDTEAFF. The CDR3 nucleotides are TGTGCCATCAGTGGGTTAGACACTGAAGCTTTCTTT.

This rearrangement joins TRBV2 to TRBJ1-1; 7 nucleotides agree with TRBD1. V dropped 10 bases and J dropped 2; count of bases not matched to a gene: 7. The CDR3 covers 13 residues. Germline CDR1 SNHLY, CDR2 FYNNEI. Here the CDR3 DNA reads TGTGCCAACACAGGGGTTGTAAACACTGAAGCTTTCTTT. Translated, it gives CANTGVVNTEAFF. The full variable domain, with the rest looked up from reference TRBV2 and TRBJ1-1, is EPEVTQTPSHQVTQMGQEVILRCVPISNHLYFYWYRQILGQKVEFLVSFYNNEISEKSEIFDDQFSVERPDGSNFTLKIRSTKLEDSAMYFCANTGVVNTEAFFGQGTRLTVV.

The CDR3 bases are TGTGCCAGCAGCGAGCGGTCCCCCTCCTATAATTCACCCCTCCACTTT. Its protein product is CASSERSPSYNSPLHF. The J gene is TRBJ1-6, the V gene TRBV2; D is undetermined. This CDR3 comprises 16 residues. Germline lookup yields CDR1 SNHLY and CDR2 FYNNEI. V was cut by 6 bases and J by 0 bases, with 12 bases left in between.

The rearrangement uses TRBV11-2 and TRBJ2-1; 8 positions agree with TRBD1. This CDR3 region has 17 residues. The germline CDR1 and CDR2 sequences are SGHAT and FQNNGV. V trimming: 4 bases; J trimming: 3 bases; junction bases outside the gene matches: 11. CDR3 sequence: CASSYYGTGLLYNEQFF. CDR3 sequence (DNA): TGTGCCAGCAGCTATTATGGGACAGGACTTCTCTACAATGAGCAGTTCTTC.

The chain links TRBV7-9 to TRBJ2-7; TRBD2 matches at 8 bases. Germline lookup yields CDR1 SEHNR and CDR2 FQNEAQ (reference sequence). This CDR3 contains 15 residues. The V segment lost 5 bases and the J segment 7 bases; nucleotides outside the gene matches: 13. The CDR3 protein is CASSDLPGLGGEQYF. The CDR3 DNA follows: TGTGCCAGCAGCGATTTACCGGGACTAGGTGGAGAGCAGTACTTC.

V and J are TRBV18 and TRBJ2-5, with a possible D match to TRBD1 (5 bases). CDR3 length: 14 amino acids. Germline V CDR1 and CDR2: KGHSH, LQKENI. Trimming took 3 bases from V and 4 from J, leaving 12 bases between them. CDR3 amino acids: CASSPGAGRETQYF. The CDR3 coding sequence is TGTGCCAGCTCACCTGGGGCAGGGCGAGAGACCCAGTACTTC.

The chain combines TRBV4-1 with TRBJ1-3, with D tentatively TRBD1 (6 bases). Germline V gene lookup returns CDR1 MGHRA and CDR2 YSYEKL. The CDR3 runs to 17 residues. Deletions cut 4 bases from V and 0 bases from J, with 16 bases between. The CDR3 is CASSRGGLVNSGNTIYF. DNA of the CDR3: TGCGCCAGCAGCCGGGGGGGCCTAGTAAACTCTGGAAACACCATATATTTT.

The V and J genes are TRBV28 and TRBJ2-6; D is uncertain. Germline lookup yields CDR1 MDHEN and CDR2 SYDVKM. Trimming shortened V by 1 base and J by 9 bases, and 10 bases separated the two germline ends. CDR3 length equals 14 residues. The CDR3 region has the DNA TGTGCCAGCAGTTTATACTCTGCGGTCAACGTCCTGACTTTC. This sequence encodes CASSLYSAVNVLTF.

CDR3 protein: CASSSPGTGRTEAFF. The CDR3 DNA reads TGTGCCAGCAGTTCCCCCGGGACAGGGCGAACTGAAGCTTTCTTT. V is TRBV28 and J is TRBJ1-1, with TRBD1 matching 9 bases. Germline V gene lookup returns CDR1 MDHEN and CDR2 SYDVKM. V was pared by 4 bases and J by 5 bases, with 8 bases of the junction left unmatched. CDR3 length: 15 residues.